These 30 T cell receptor beta chains came from one sample sequenced in a study of blood T cell repertoires in COVID-19. TCRdb's table, derived via immunoSEQ multiplex PCR, lists solely in-frame clones and lacks some. The sample shows 200,000 to 300,000 clones, about four fifths of them seen only once. The sequenced material came from peripheral blood. The receptor set was obtained from a young woman with acute or convalescent COVID-19.

The chain couples TRBV4-3 to TRBJ2-3; maybe TRBD1 (6 bases). CDR1 and CDR2 from the germline V gene are LGHNA and YSLEER. The V end lost 1 base, the J end lost 3 bases, and 11 bases lay between the germline ends. The CDR3 has 15 amino acids. Here the CDR3 DNA reads TGCGCCAGCAGCCAAGTCACAGGGAGAACAGATACGCAGTATTTT. Protein: CASSQVTGRTDTQYF.

V gene TRBV4-3 combines with J gene TRBJ2-5; possibly TRBD1 for D (6 bases). Trimming shortened V by 0 bases and J by 1 base, and 9 bases separated the two germline ends. Germline V lookup: CDR1 LGHNA, CDR2 YSLEER. The CDR3 runs to 15 residues. Written as DNA, the CDR3 is TGCGCCAGCAGCCAAGACGGGACAACCCAAGAGACCCAGTACTTC. Translated: CASSQDGTTQETQYF.

The chain joins TRBV7-2 to TRBJ2-7; 12 bases are a match to TRBD2. J lost 4 bases, V lost 7 bases, and 2 bases had no gene match. Germline V gives CDR1 SGHTA, CDR2 FQGNSA. The length of the CDR3 is 13 residues. DNA of the CDR3: TGTGCCAGCACCGGACTAGCGGGGTACGAGCAGTACTTC. Its protein product is CASTGLAGYEQYF.

The rearrangement links TRBV5-1 to TRBJ2-3; D is perhaps TRBD2 (6 bases). The V end lost 4 bases, the J end lost 0 bases, and 15 bases lay between the germline ends. CDR3 length: 16 amino acids. Germline CDR1 is SGHRS and CDR2 is YFSETQ. Here the CDR3 reads CASSRALATSTDTQYF. In nucleotides, the CDR3 is TGCGCCAGCAGCCGGGCCCTAGCGACTAGCACAGATACGCAGTATTTT.

The chain joins TRBV4-2 to TRBJ1-1; D remains unclear. Per the germline V gene, CDR1 is LGHNA and CDR2 is YNFKEQ. The CDR3 loop spans 13 amino acids. V was trimmed by 0 bases and J by 6 bases, leaving 8 bases between them. CDR3 residues: CASSQEVQAEAFF. Here the CDR3 DNA reads TGTGCCAGCAGCCAAGAAGTCCAGGCTGAAGCTTTCTTT.

The rearrangement joins TRBV27 to TRBJ1-5; D is unresolved. The CDR3 spans 13 residues. Per germline, CDR1 MNHEY and CDR2 SMNVEV (reference sequence). Trimming took 2 bases from V and 5 from J, leaving 7 bases between them. CDR3 DNA sequence: TGTGCCAGCAGTTTAGTTCTCGATCAGCCCCAGCATTTT. Amino acids: CASSLVLDQPQHF.

The table lists this clone with a few counts. The chain recombines TRBV19 with TRBJ1-5; a possible D gene is TRBD1 (5 bases). The CDR3 totals 16 residues. V lost 4 bases and J lost 0, with 13 bases in between. Germline loops: CDR1 LNHDA, CDR2 SQIVND (reference sequence). CDR3 DNA: TGTGCCAGTAGTAGTTGGCAGGGCTATAGCAATCAGCCCCAGCATTTT. This encodes CASSSWQGYSNQPQHF.

This chain uses TRBV27 with TRBJ1-4; 7 positions match TRBD1. Germline assignment: CDR1 MNHEY and CDR2 SMNVEV (reference sequence). V shed 2 bases and J 11 bases; nucleotides not matched to a gene: 11. This CDR3 is 15 amino acids long. The CDR3 sequence is CASSLIGGGGWKLFF. The DNA for the CDR3 is TGTGCCAGCAGTTTAATTGGAGGGGGCGGGTGGAAACTGTTTTTT.

The chain has TRBV5-4 and TRBJ1-1, with D perhaps TRBD1 (6 bases). With 3 bases removed from V and 8 bases from J, the gap between germline ends came to 8 bases. Germline V CDR1 and CDR2: SGHNT, YYREEE (reference sequence). The CDR3 totals 11 residues. CDR3 residues: CASSSTGEAFF. The CDR3 DNA reads TGTGCCAGCAGCTCTACAGGGGAAGCTTTCTTT.

This chain links TRBV7-2 with TRBJ2-7; 9 bases fit TRBD1. J lost 1 base, V lost 6 bases, and 4 bases had no gene match. The CDR3 is made up of 14 amino acids. Per the germline V gene, CDR1 is SGHTA and CDR2 is FQGNSA. The CDR3 nucleotides are TGTGCCAGCAGTCGACAGGGGGAGTCCTACGAGCAGTACTTC. This codes for CASSRQGESYEQYF.

The J gene is TRBJ2-7, the V gene TRBV28; 7 nucleotides align to TRBD2. Germline V gene sequence: CDR1 MDHEN, CDR2 SYDVKM. V shed 1 base and J 2 bases; nucleotides not matched to a gene: 8. The CDR3 has 16 residues. DNA of the CDR3: TGTGCCAGCAGTTTATCTGTTCGCGGGAGTACCTACGAGCAGTACTTC. This encodes CASSLSVRGSTYEQYF.

The chain combines TRBV10-3 with TRBJ1-1; D is perhaps TRBD1 (6 bases). In germline, CDR1 is ENHRY, CDR2 SYGVKD. The CDR3 totals 13 residues. Trimming left V 8 bases short and J 3 bases short, with 13 bases between. In nucleotides, the CDR3 is TGTGCCATCCTGGAGGACAGCTACACTGAAGCTTTCTTT. It is translated as CAILEDSYTEAFF.

CDR3 coding DNA: TGTGCCAGTAGTATAGTGGGGGCCCAAACCTACGAGCAGTACTTC. Its protein product is CASSIVGAQTYEQYF. V usage is TRBV19 and J usage is TRBJ2-7; a possible D gene is TRBD1 (6 bases). With 1 base removed from V and 2 bases from J, the gap between germline ends came to 12 bases. Germline V gene sequence: CDR1 LNHDA, CDR2 SQIVND (reference sequence). This CDR3 region has 15 residues.

This clone showed up just a few times. This chain uses TRBV6-8 with TRBJ2-5; D is undetermined. The CDR3 is 14 amino acids. The V gene's germline CDR1 is MNHGY and CDR2 SAAAGT. V shed 6 bases and J shed 3 bases, with 14 bases lying between them. CDR3 DNA sequence: TGTGCCAGCAGCCCTCCCAGGCGAGAAGAGACCCAGTACTTC. Amino acids: CASSPPRREETQYF.

V gene TRBV4-3 combines with J gene TRBJ1-3, with D tentatively TRBD1 (5 bases). V lost 0 bases and J 0 bases, leaving 12 bases between the germline ends. This CDR3 is built from 17 residues. Germline V gene lookup returns CDR1 LGHNA and CDR2 YSLEER. CDR3 loop: CASSQETVSYSGNTIYF. The DNA of the CDR3 is TGCGCCAGCAGCCAAGAGACAGTTTCTTACTCTGGAAACACCATATATTTT.

V and J are TRBV5-3 and TRBJ2-6, with D perhaps matching TRBD2 (6 bases). TRBV5-3 is designated an ORF whose function remains uncertain. The CDR3 loop spans 17 amino acids. With 2 bases removed from V and 0 bases from J, the gap between germline ends came to 12 bases. CDR3 residues: CARSFGTYPSGANVLTF. CDR3 coding DNA: TGTGCCAGAAGCTTCGGGACTTACCCCTCTGGGGCCAACGTCCTGACTTTC.

The chain joins TRBV2 to TRBJ1-4; 7 positions match TRBD1. The V gene's germline CDR1 is SNHLY and CDR2 FYNNEI. The trim removed 1 base at V and 5 bases at J, leaving 4 bases unmatched. CDR3 size: 15 residues. The chain's CDR3 is CASSEGFRGNEKLFF. The CDR3 nucleotides are TGTGCCAGCAGTGAAGGTTTCAGGGGGAATGAAAAACTGTTTTTT.

The rearrangement uses TRBV7-2 and TRBJ1-6; 9 bases map to TRBD1. Germline CDR1 and CDR2: SGHTA and FQGNSA. V lost 6 bases, J lost 8 bases, and 8 bases stayed unmatched. The CDR3 length is 15 residues. CDR3 sequence: CASRPFRDRDSPLHF. The DNA for the CDR3 is TGTGCCAGCAGACCTTTCCGGGACAGGGATTCACCCCTCCACTTT. Looking up the rest from reference TRBV7-2 and TRBJ1-6 gives the full variable domain: GAGVSQSPSNKVTEKGKDVELRCDPISGHTALYWYRQSLGQGLEFLIYFQGNSAPDKSGLPSDRFSAERTGGSVSTLTIQRTQQEDSAVYLCASRPFRDRDSPLHFGNGTRLTVT.

On this clone itself: This sample also contains other DNA sequences that code for the same CDR3. The genes are TRBV19 and TRBJ1-5; no definite D call. V lost 6 bases and J 3 bases, leaving 6 bases between the germline ends. Germline CDR1 and CDR2: LNHDA and SQIVND (reference sequence). This CDR3 comprises 12 residues. The CDR3 region is CASSLYNQPQHF. The CDR3 DNA reads TGTGCCAGTAGCCTCTACAATCAGCCCCAGCATTTT.

The chain links TRBV25-1 to TRBJ2-7; D ambiguous. Germline CDR1 reads MGHDK; CDR2 reads SYGVNS. The CDR3 is 13 residues long. Trimming pared 0 bases from V and 2 bases from J, leaving 5 bases between. The CDR3 coding sequence is TGTGCCAGCAGTGAATATAATGCCTACGAGCAGTACTTC. As protein: CASSEYNAYEQYF.

The CDR3 loop is CASSQQAGDTNEQFF. Here the CDR3 DNA reads TGCGCCAGCAGCCAACAAGCGGGAGACACCAATGAGCAGTTCTTC. The chain has TRBV4-3 and TRBJ2-1, with 8 bases lining up with TRBD2. The length of the CDR3 is 15 residues. Unmatched junction bases numbered 6, after V lost 2 bases and J lost 6 bases. Germline CDR1 LGHNA, CDR2 YSLEER.

The chain is built from TRBV5-1 and TRBJ1-1; 8 bases fit TRBD1. Germline CDR1 reads SGHRS; CDR2 reads YFSETQ. This CDR3 is built from 14 residues. V lost 0 bases, J lost 5 bases, and 3 bases stayed unmatched. In DNA, the CDR3 is TGCGCCAGCAGCTTGGGGACAGGGAGGACTGAAGCTTTCTTT. Translating it yields CASSLGTGRTEAFF.

Turning to this clone: Its ends do not fully match the called genes, so a read error is possible. The chain uses TRBV4-3 and TRBJ1-5, with TRBD1 matching over 9 bases. CDR1 and CDR2 from the germline V gene are LGHNA and YSLEER. The CDR3 totals 15 residues. As DNA, the CDR3 is TGCGCCAGCAGCAAAGACAGGGGGAGCAATCAGCCCCAGCATTTT. Its translation: CASSKDRGSNQPQHF.

The chain couples TRBV6-1 to TRBJ1-6; no clear D. The CDR3 spans 13 residues. The germline V gene has CDR1 MNHNS and CDR2 SASEGT. Trimming pared 1 base from V and 18 bases from J, leaving 16 bases between. Here the CDR3 reads CASSEDSPTPGHF. As DNA, the CDR3 is TGTGCCAGCAGTGAAGATTCCCCCACCCCAGGCCACTTT.

The J gene is TRBJ2-3, the V gene TRBV24-1, with 8 bases identical to TRBD2. Germline CDR1 reads KGHDR; CDR2 reads SFDVKD. The CDR3 loop spans 15 amino acids. V shed 3 bases, J shed 1 base, and the junction held 2 bases outside the gene matches. Written as DNA, the CDR3 is TGTGCCACCAGTGATCCGCGGGAGGGCACAGATACGCAGTATTTT. Its translation: CATSDPREGTDTQYF.

The chain joins TRBV7-3 to TRBJ2-2; no reliable D call. This CDR3 has 13 amino acids. Germline CDR1 reads SGHTA; CDR2 reads FQGTGA. V was clipped by 3 bases and J by 6 bases, with 8 bases between them. CDR3 in amino acids: CASSFKFPGELFF. Written as DNA, the CDR3 is TGTGCCAGCAGCTTTAAATTTCCCGGGGAGCTGTTTTTT.

Here the CDR3 DNA reads TGTGCCAGCAGCCACCATCAGGGGTATGGCTACACCTTC. Protein sequence: CASSHHQGYGYTF. The V gene is TRBV3-1 (or the pseudogene TRBV3-2), the J gene TRBJ1-2; a weak D match, TRBD1 (6 bases). There are 13 residues in the CDR3. CDR1 and CDR2 from the germline V gene are LGHDT and YNNKEL (reference sequence). V was cut by 3 bases and J by 5 bases, with 10 bases left in between.

This sequence joins TRBV15 and TRBJ2-1; D perhaps matches TRBD2 (5 bases). The CDR3 consists of 16 residues. The germline gives CDR1 LNHNV, CDR2 YYDKDF (reference sequence). Trimming pared 5 bases from V and 4 bases from J, leaving 18 bases between. CDR3 coding DNA: TGTGCCACCAGCTACCGCGGGCCGGCGTCTTACAATGAGCAGTTCTTC. It codes for CATSYRGPASYNEQFF.

This rearrangement joins TRBV7-2 to TRBJ2-7; possible D gene TRBD2, 6 bases. Germline assignment: CDR1 SGHTA and CDR2 FQGNSA. The length of the CDR3 is 15 residues. V gave up 0 bases and J gave up 1 base, with 10 bases separating them. The CDR3 is CASSLAWGTSYEQYF. CDR3 bases: TGTGCCAGCAGCTTAGCGTGGGGGACTTCCTACGAGCAGTACTTC.

This clone was observed many times. This sequence joins TRBV11-2 and TRBJ2-3; 7 positions match TRBD2. The CDR3 sequence is 13 residues long. Germline V gives CDR1 SGHAT, CDR2 FQNNGV. The V and J ends lost 1 base and 10 bases, in that order; junction bases with no gene match: 5. The CDR3 region has the DNA TGTGCCAGCAGCTTAGGCTGGACTAGGGCGCAGTATTTT. As protein: CASSLGWTRAQYF.